One and the same sample provided the 29 T cell receptor beta chains below, sequenced in a study of T cell changes during pregnancy in multiple sclerosis. Libraries were prepared by immunoSEQ multiplex PCR; TCRdb keeps only in-frame clonotypes and omits some of them. This sample has 30,000 to 45,000 clones, with around 90% found just once. The sequences come from CD4+ T cells from peripheral blood mononuclear cells, collected in the first trimester of pregnancy. These receptors all come from a female donor with multiple sclerosis, enrolled in a pregnancy study.

The CDR3 region is CVSTGQPYEQYF. DNA of the CDR3: TGTGTCTCAACGGGACAACCCTACGAGCAGTACTTC. The rearrangement links TRBV28 to TRBJ2-7; TRBD1 might be the D (6 bases). The CDR3 runs to 12 residues. CDR1 and CDR2 from the germline V gene are MDHEN and SYDVKM. The full variable domain, completed using reference TRBV28 and TRBJ2-7, is DVKVTQSSRYLVKRTGEKVFLECVQDMDHENMFWYRQDPGLGLRLIYFSYDVKMKEKGDIPEGYSVSREKKERFSLILESASTNQTSMYLCVSTGQPYEQYFGPGTRLTVT.

The gene calls are TRBV4-2 and TRBJ1-2; 8 bases are shared with TRBD1. Germline trimming cut 1 base from V and 0 bases from J; bases unmatched to any gene: 4. The CDR3 sequence is 16 residues long. Per germline, CDR1 LGHNA and CDR2 YNFKEQ. The chain's CDR3 is CASSQADRGANYGYTF. Here the CDR3 DNA reads TGTGCCAGCAGCCAAGCTGACAGGGGAGCTAACTATGGCTACACCTTC.

This clone was recorded once. This CDR3 reads CASSLVAATDTQYF. In nucleotides, the CDR3 is TGTGCCAGCAGCCTTGTGGCAGCGACAGATACGCAGTATTTT. The V gene is TRBV4-2, the J gene TRBJ2-3; D not resolved. Germline V lookup: CDR1 LGHNA, CDR2 YNFKEQ. CDR3 length equals 14 residues. The germline V and J ends were trimmed by 4 bases and 3 bases, with 11 bases remaining between them.

In DNA form, the CDR3 reads TGTGCCAGCAGCGCGAGGACAGGGGGCGGCGAGCAGTACTTC. Its protein product is CASSARTGGGEQYF. The chain is built from TRBV11-1 and TRBJ2-7, with 11 positions matching TRBD1. Trimming at V came to 5 bases and at J to 6 bases, leaving 6 bases not matched to a gene. The germline gives CDR1 SGHAT, CDR2 FQDESV (reference sequence). There are 14 residues in the CDR3. Full variable domain (rest looked up from reference TRBV11-1 and TRBJ2-7): EAEVAQSPRYKITEKSQAVAFWCDPISGHATLYWYRQILGQGPELLVQFQDESVVDDSQLPKDRFSAERLKGVDSTLKIQPAELGDSAMYLCASSARTGGGEQYFGPGTRLTVT.

The chain carries TRBV27 and TRBJ2-7, with a weak D call TRBD1 (6 bases). Germline CDR1 and CDR2: MNHEY and SMNVEV (reference sequence). The V end lost 5 bases, the J end lost 3 bases, and 20 bases lay between the germline ends. The CDR3 is 16 amino acids. DNA for the CDR3: TGTGCCAGCAGTGGCCGGTACAGGGACCGCAGCTACGAGCAGTACTTC. It translates to CASSGRYRDRSYEQYF.

The rearrangement joins TRBV13 to TRBJ2-7; 9 nucleotides line up with TRBD2. The ends lost 5 bases at V and 0 bases at J; junction bases unmatched: 11. The CDR3 loop spans 17 amino acids. CDR1 and CDR2 (germline): PRHDT, FYEKMQ (reference sequence). The CDR3 region is CASSLRTSVFLSYEQYF. CDR3 DNA: TGTGCCAGCAGCCTCCGGACTAGCGTCTTCCTCTCCTACGAGCAGTACTTC.

The genes are TRBV2 and TRBJ1-2; the match to TRBD1 covers 11 bases. The germline CDR1 and CDR2 sequences are SNHLY and FYNNEI. V lost 6 bases and J lost 4; bases outside the gene matches: 7. The CDR3 spans 15 residues. The CDR3 sequence is CASRARDRGIYGYTF. CDR3 coding DNA: TGTGCCAGCAGGGCCAGGGACAGGGGGATCTATGGCTACACCTTC.

Worth noting for this clone: Distinct nucleotide sequences in the sample also encode this CDR3. V is TRBV7-2 and J is TRBJ1-1, with a possible D match to TRBD1 (6 bases). This CDR3 is built from 13 residues. The V end was cut by 1 base, the J end by 10 bases, with 13 bases between. CDR1 and CDR2 from the germline V gene are SGHTA and FQGNSA. This CDR3 is CASSLGPGTRAFF. In DNA form, the CDR3 reads TGTGCCAGCAGCTTAGGGCCAGGGACAAGAGCTTTCTTT.

This clone was recorded a few times. This chain links TRBV6-6 with TRBJ2-7, with 8 bases that match TRBD1. Germline loops: CDR1 MNHNY, CDR2 SVGAGI (reference sequence). Trimming removed 4 bases from V and 7 bases from J; junction bases left unmatched: 6. The CDR3 consists of 13 residues. The CDR3 nucleotides are TGTGCCAGCAGTTCCAGGGGACAGGCTGAGCAGTACTTC. Protein sequence: CASSSRGQAEQYF.

The chain has TRBV30 and TRBJ1-2; no firm D call. V was trimmed by 0 bases and J by 3 bases, leaving 11 bases between them. Germline values: CDR1 GTSNPN, CDR2 SVGIG (reference sequence). This CDR3 has 14 residues. CDR3 DNA: TGTGCCTGGAGTGTACAGTCGGGGTACTATGGCTACACCTTC. Residues: CAWSVQSGYYGYTF. The entire variable domain, with the rest obtained from reference TRBV30 and TRBJ1-2, is as follows: SQTIHQWPATLVQPVGSPLSLECTVEGTSNPNLYWYRQAAGRGLQLLFYSVGIGQISSEVPQNLSASRPQDRQFILSSKKLLLSDSGFYLCAWSVQSGYYGYTFGSGTRLTVV.

This chain uses TRBV5-1 with TRBJ2-2; tentatively, D is TRBD2 (6 bases). V lost 5 bases and J lost 5, with 19 bases in between. The germline CDR1 and CDR2 sequences are SGHRS and YFSETQ. The CDR3 covers 16 residues. CDR3 loop: CASSRTRLVWTGELFF. In DNA, the CDR3 is TGCGCCAGCAGTCGGACCCGACTAGTATGGACCGGGGAGCTGTTTTTT. The variable domain in full, completed from reference TRBV5-1 and TRBJ2-2, reads KAGVTQTPRYLIKTRGQQVTLSCSPISGHRSVSWYQQTPGQGLQFLFEYFSETQRNKGNFPGRFSGRQFSNSRSEMNVSTLELGDSALYLCASSRTRLVWTGELFFGEGSRLTVL.

This chain links TRBV14 with TRBJ2-1; 12 bases align to TRBD2. Germline assignment: CDR1 SGHDN and CDR2 FVKESK. CDR3 length equals 17 residues. V trimming: 1 base; J trimming: 5 bases; junction bases outside the gene matches: 6. In DNA form, the CDR3 reads TGTGCCAGCAGCCAAGGTCCGGGACTAGCGGGCGACAATGAGCAGTTCTTC. It yields the protein CASSQGPGLAGDNEQFF.

The rearrangement joins TRBV19 to TRBJ2-1; TRBD2 matches 10 bases. J lost 4 bases, V lost 2 bases, and 5 bases had no gene match. The germline gives CDR1 LNHDA, CDR2 SQIVND (reference sequence). The CDR3 extends over 16 amino acids. The CDR3 DNA follows: TGTGCCAGTAGTATAAGGGGACTAGCGATTTACAATGAGCAGTTCTTC. Its translation is CASSIRGLAIYNEQFF.

The genes are TRBV5-5 and TRBJ2-1, with 8 bases that match TRBD1. V shed 2 bases and J 5 bases; nucleotides not matched to a gene: 9. CDR3 size: 16 residues. CDR1 is SGHKS, CDR2 YYEKEE, per germline (reference sequence). CDR3 residues: CASSFPGGGRDNEQFF. The CDR3 region has the DNA TGTGCCAGCAGCTTCCCAGGGGGCGGCCGTGACAATGAGCAGTTCTTC. The whole variable domain, filled in from reference TRBV5-5 and TRBJ2-1, reads DAGVTQSPTHLIKTRGQQVTLRCSPISGHKSVSWYQQVLGQGPQFIFQYYEKEERGRGNFPDRFSARQFPNYSSELNVNALLLGDSALYLCASSFPGGGRDNEQFFGPGTRLTVL.

This chain joins TRBV19 and TRBJ1-2; 7 bases fit TRBD1. Trimming cost V 5 bases and J 3 bases; bases outside gene matches: 9. The CDR3 spans 15 residues. Germline values: CDR1 LNHDA, CDR2 SQIVND (reference sequence). Here the CDR3 DNA reads TGTGCCAGTAGTCCTCTTCGACAGGGTCACTATGGCTACACCTTC. It codes for CASSPLRQGHYGYTF.

The chain uses TRBV5-4 and TRBJ2-5; TRBD2 matches 9 bases. V trimming: 2 bases; J trimming: 3 bases; junction bases outside the gene matches: 17. The CDR3 length is 19 residues. CDR1 and CDR2 from the germline V gene are SGHNT and YYREEE (reference sequence). CDR3 nucleotide sequence: TGTGCCAGCAGCTTCCTCCTTAGCGGGAGTTCAAGTGGGAAAGAGACCCAGTACTTC. This sequence encodes CASSFLLSGSSSGKETQYF.

The chain uses TRBV28 and TRBJ1-5; D remains unclear. V shed 6 bases and J shed 2 bases, with 8 bases lying between them. The germline V gene encodes CDR1 MDHEN and CDR2 SYDVKM. There are 13 residues in the CDR3. The CDR3 spells CASSSGGNQPQHF. CDR3 DNA: TGTGCCAGCAGCTCCGGGGGCAATCAGCCCCAGCATTTT.

The chain is built from TRBV7-9 and TRBJ2-1; D possibly corresponds to TRBD2 (5 bases). CDR1 is SEHNR and CDR2 is FQNEAQ in the germline V gene (reference sequence). Trimming left V 5 bases short and J 3 bases short, with 14 bases between. The CDR3 runs to 15 residues. CDR3 region: CASSPRGSIYNEQFF. In DNA, the CDR3 is TGTGCCAGCAGCCCCCGGGGTTCGATCTACAATGAGCAGTTCTTC.

This sequence joins TRBV10-1 and TRBJ1-1, with D possibly TRBD1 on 5 matching bases. The V end lost 5 bases, the J end lost 0 bases, and 7 bases lay between the germline ends. This CDR3 contains 13 residues. In germline, CDR1 is WNHNN, CDR2 SYGVQD (reference sequence). CDR3 region: CASSWTLNTEAFF. The CDR3 DNA reads TGCGCCAGCAGTTGGACACTGAACACTGAAGCTTTCTTT.

The V and J genes are TRBV1 and TRBJ2-3; the D call of TRBD2 is as the table states it, not checked on the DNA. TRBV1 is recorded as a pseudogene. This CDR3 comprises 15 residues. Here the CDR3 DNA reads TGCACCGAACGATATAGCGGGGGTGGGCCAGATACGCAGTATTTT. It specifies CTERYSGGGPDTQYF.

The V gene is TRBV6-5, the J gene TRBJ1-1, with a possible D match to TRBD1 (5 bases). Germline V gene sequence: CDR1 MNHEY, CDR2 SVGAGI. CDR3 length equals 15 residues. The V and J ends lost 6 bases and 4 bases respectively, with 18 bases between them. The CDR3 sequence is CASSTDPGWGTEAFF. For the CDR3, the DNA is TGTGCCAGCAGCACAGATCCAGGGTGGGGCACTGAAGCTTTCTTT.

There are a few counts of this clone. The V call is TRBV28, the J call TRBJ1-4; tentatively, D is TRBD1 (5 bases). This CDR3 spans 16 amino acids. V lost 6 bases and J 3 bases, leaving 17 bases between the germline ends. CDR1 is MDHEN, CDR2 SYDVKM, per germline. CDR3: CASRTGSGDANEKLFF. The CDR3 region has the DNA TGTGCCAGCAGGACGGGCTCGGGGGATGCTAATGAAAAACTGTTTTTT.

The chain links TRBV7-6 to TRBJ1-4; D is uncertain. V lost 0 bases, J lost 5 bases, and 7 bases lay in between. Germline V CDR1 and CDR2: SGHVS, FNYEAQ. This CDR3 has 14 amino acids. The CDR3 region is CASSLAFQNEKLFF. As DNA, the CDR3 is TGTGCCAGCAGCTTAGCGTTTCAAAATGAAAAACTGTTTTTT.

The table lists this clone with a few counts. This rearrangement joins TRBV30 to TRBJ1-1; weak D call: TRBD1 (5 bases). From germline, CDR1 is GTSNPN and CDR2 SVGIG (reference sequence). The CDR3 sequence is 12 residues long. With 4 bases removed from V and 5 bases from J, the gap between germline ends came to 11 bases. This chain's CDR3 is CAWIRGETEAFF. In nucleotides, the CDR3 is TGTGCCTGGATTCGGGGGGAAACTGAAGCTTTCTTT.

A few counts support this clone. V and J are TRBV10-3 and TRBJ1-2; 7 nucleotides align to TRBD1. Germline V CDR1 and CDR2: ENHRY, SYGVKD. The CDR3 has 13 amino acids. Trimming cost V 10 bases and J 3 bases; bases outside gene matches: 8. Written as DNA, the CDR3 is TGTGCCACCGCAGACAGGGTGGACTATGGCTACACCTTC. This sequence encodes CATADRVDYGYTF.

The chain combines TRBV4-1 with TRBJ1-3; TRBD1 matches 9 bases. With 5 bases clipped from V and 4 bases from J, the junction kept 9 bases outside the gene matches. Germline V lookup: CDR1 MGHRA, CDR2 YSYEKL. CDR3 size: 16 residues. The CDR3 nucleotides are TGCGCCAGCAGCTCTCCCGGGACAGGGAAGGGAAACACCATATATTTT. Its protein is CASSSPGTGKGNTIYF.

In DNA form, the CDR3 reads TGTGCCAGCAAAGGGACAGGGGGCCACGAGCAGTACTTC. This gives the protein CASKGTGGHEQYF. The chain recombines TRBV6-5 with TRBJ2-7; TRBD1 agrees at 12 bases. The ends lost 7 bases at V and 5 bases at J; junction bases unmatched: 3. CDR1 is MNHEY and CDR2 is SVGAGI in the germline V gene. This CDR3 contains 13 residues.

V gene TRBV19 combines with J gene TRBJ2-3; a possible D gene is TRBD2 (5 bases). V was clipped by 3 bases and J by 4 bases, with 14 bases between them. This CDR3 has 15 residues. Germline V gene sequence: CDR1 LNHDA, CDR2 SQIVND (reference sequence). As DNA, the CDR3 is TGTGCCAGTAGTATCCCCGCAGGTAGCGCAGATACGCAGTATTTT. Translated, it gives CASSIPAGSADTQYF. Complete variable domain (other parts from reference TRBV19 and TRBJ2-3): DGGITQSPKYLFRKEGQNVTLSCEQNLNHDAMYWYRQDPGQGLRLIYYSQIVNDFQKGDIAEGYSVSREKKESFPLTVTSAQKNPTAFYLCASSIPAGSADTQYFGPGTRLTVL.

The chain is built from TRBV6-5 and TRBJ1-1, with 7 bases lining up with TRBD1. Unmatched junction bases numbered 9, after V lost 6 bases and J lost 5 bases. The CDR3 has 14 residues. The germline gives CDR1 MNHEY, CDR2 SVGAGI. The CDR3, as DNA: TGTGCCAGCAGCCTCCGGGACAGAGGGACTGAAGCTTTCTTT. Translating gives CASSLRDRGTEAFF.